The 6 T cell receptor beta chains reported below all come from one sample, sequenced in a study of blood T cell repertoires in COVID-19. Only in-frame clones appear in the TCRdb table, and some are missing; sequencing was by immunoSEQ multiplex PCR. The sample has 140,000 to 150,000 clones; around four fifths are singletons. Sequencing input: peripheral blood. The receptor source for this set is a woman in her thirties or forties with active or convalescent COVID-19.

V is TRBV7-2 and J is TRBJ2-5; 8 bases match TRBD1. V lost 2 bases to trimming and J lost 5 bases; unmatched junction nucleotides: 7. This CDR3 spans 15 amino acids. Looked up from germline, CDR1 is SGHTA and CDR2 is FQGNSA. The CDR3 sequence is CASSLQGTGRETQYF. In DNA, the CDR3 is TGTGCCAGCAGCTTACAGGGGACAGGCCGGGAGACCCAGTACTTC.

The J gene is TRBJ2-7, the V gene TRBV2; the match to TRBD2 covers 8 bases. This CDR3 spans 14 amino acids. Germline CDR1 SNHLY, CDR2 FYNNEI. V lost 6 bases to trimming and J lost 7 bases; unmatched junction nucleotides: 11. CDR3 bases: TGTGCCAGCAGCAGAACCACGTCGGGGGGGGAGCAGTACTTC. It codes for CASSRTTSGGEQYF. The full variable domain, completed using reference TRBV2 and TRBJ2-7, is EPEVTQTPSHQVTQMGQEVILRCVPISNHLYFYWYRQILGQKVEFLVSFYNNEISEKSEIFDDQFSVERPDGSNFTLKIRSTKLEDSAMYFCASSRTTSGGEQYFGPGTRLTVT.

The V call is TRBV14, the J call TRBJ1-1; the D is unclear. Germline CDR1 is SGHDN and CDR2 is FVKESK. Trimming took off 3 bases at V and 2 bases at J, with 10 bases between the two ends. The CDR3 length is 14 residues. The CDR3, as DNA: TGTGCCAGCAGCCAGAACAGAGTTAACACTGAAGCTTTCTTT. It specifies CASSQNRVNTEAFF.

The gene calls are TRBV5-1 and TRBJ1-1; 10 bases line up with TRBD1. The CDR3 consists of 16 residues. Unmatched junction bases numbered 10, after V lost 3 bases and J lost 5 bases. Germline assignment: CDR1 SGHRS and CDR2 YFSETQ. The CDR3 bases are TGCGCCAGCAGCTGGGGCCGGGGACAGGGGAAAACTGAAGCTTTCTTT. The encoded protein is CASSWGRGQGKTEAFF. Full variable domain (missing parts from reference TRBV5-1 and TRBJ1-1): KAGVTQTPRYLIKTRGQQVTLSCSPISGHRSVSWYQQTPGQGLQFLFEYFSETQRNKGNFPGRFSGRQFSNSRSEMNVSTLELGDSALYLCASSWGRGQGKTEAFFGQGTRLTVV.

The chain recombines TRBV10-3 with TRBJ2-5; TRBD1 is a possible D gene (5 bases). Germline lookup yields CDR1 ENHRY and CDR2 SYGVKD. V lost 10 bases, J lost 4 bases, and 16 bases lay in between. This CDR3 spans 13 amino acids. Written as DNA, the CDR3 is TGTGCCACGTGGGCAGGGTTGAGAGAGACCCAGTACTTC. Translated, it gives CATWAGLRETQYF.

The chain links TRBV4-1 to TRBJ1-2; 10 nucleotides match TRBD1. The CDR3 sequence is 15 residues long. Trimming at V came to 2 bases and at J to 8 bases, leaving 8 bases not matched to a gene. The V gene's germline CDR1 is MGHRA and CDR2 YSYEKL. CDR3 DNA: TGCGCCAGCAGCCAAAATACCGGGACAGGGGACGGCTACACCTTC. Translated: CASSQNTGTGDGYTF.